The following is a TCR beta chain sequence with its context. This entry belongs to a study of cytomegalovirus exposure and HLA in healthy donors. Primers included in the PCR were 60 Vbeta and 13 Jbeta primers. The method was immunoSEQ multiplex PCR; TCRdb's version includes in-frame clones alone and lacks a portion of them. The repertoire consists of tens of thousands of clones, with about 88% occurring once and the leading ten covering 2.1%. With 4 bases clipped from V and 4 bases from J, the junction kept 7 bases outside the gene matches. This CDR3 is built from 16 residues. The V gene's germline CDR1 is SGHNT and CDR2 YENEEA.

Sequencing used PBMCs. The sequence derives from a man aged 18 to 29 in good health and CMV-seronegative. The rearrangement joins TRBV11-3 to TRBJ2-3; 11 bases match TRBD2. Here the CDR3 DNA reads TGTGCCAGCAGCTCCGGGACTAGCGGCGACTCAGATACGCAGTATTTT. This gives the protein CASSSGTSGDSDTQYF.